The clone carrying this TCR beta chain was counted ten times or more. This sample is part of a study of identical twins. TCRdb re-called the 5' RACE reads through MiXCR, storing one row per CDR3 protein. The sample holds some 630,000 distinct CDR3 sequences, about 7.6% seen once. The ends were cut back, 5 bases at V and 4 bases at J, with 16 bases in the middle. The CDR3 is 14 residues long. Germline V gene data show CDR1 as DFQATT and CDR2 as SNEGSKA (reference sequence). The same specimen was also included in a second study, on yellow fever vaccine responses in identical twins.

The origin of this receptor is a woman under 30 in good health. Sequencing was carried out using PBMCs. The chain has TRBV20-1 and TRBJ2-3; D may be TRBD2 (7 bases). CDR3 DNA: TGCAGTGCTCTAGGCCCGGGGGGCCCAGATACGCAGTATTTT. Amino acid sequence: CSALGPGGPDTQYF.